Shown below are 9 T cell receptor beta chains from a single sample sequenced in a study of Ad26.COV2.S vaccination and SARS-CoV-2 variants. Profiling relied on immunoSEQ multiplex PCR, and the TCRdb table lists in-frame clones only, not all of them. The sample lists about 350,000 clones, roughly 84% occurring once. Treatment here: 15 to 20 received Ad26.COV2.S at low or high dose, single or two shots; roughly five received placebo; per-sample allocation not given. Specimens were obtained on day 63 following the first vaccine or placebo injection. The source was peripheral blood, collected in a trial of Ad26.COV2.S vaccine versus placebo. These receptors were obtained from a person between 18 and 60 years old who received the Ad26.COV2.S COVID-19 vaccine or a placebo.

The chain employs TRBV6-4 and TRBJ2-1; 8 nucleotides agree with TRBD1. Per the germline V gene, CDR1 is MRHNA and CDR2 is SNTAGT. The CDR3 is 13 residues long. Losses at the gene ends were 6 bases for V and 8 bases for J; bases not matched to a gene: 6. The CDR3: CASSTDRADEQFF. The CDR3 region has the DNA TGTGCCAGCAGCACGGACAGGGCGGATGAGCAGTTCTTC.

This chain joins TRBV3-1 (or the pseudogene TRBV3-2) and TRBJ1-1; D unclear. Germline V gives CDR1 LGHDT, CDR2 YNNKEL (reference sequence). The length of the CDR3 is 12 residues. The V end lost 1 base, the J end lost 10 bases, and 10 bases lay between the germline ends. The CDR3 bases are TGTGCCAGCAGCCAAGGAGGAGGTGGAGCTTTCTTT. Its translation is CASSQGGGGAFF.

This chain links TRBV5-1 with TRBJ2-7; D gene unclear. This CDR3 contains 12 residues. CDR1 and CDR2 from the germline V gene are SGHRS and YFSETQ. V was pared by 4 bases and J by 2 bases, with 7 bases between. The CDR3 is CASSPGAYEQYF. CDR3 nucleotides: TGCGCCAGCAGCCCGGGTGCCTACGAGCAGTACTTC.

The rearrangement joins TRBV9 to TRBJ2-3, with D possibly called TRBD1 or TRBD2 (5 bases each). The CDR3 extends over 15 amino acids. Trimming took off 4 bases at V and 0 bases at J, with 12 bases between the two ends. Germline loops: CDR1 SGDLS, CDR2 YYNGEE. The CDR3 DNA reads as TGTGCCAGCAGCCTCGGGACGTCAAGCACAGATACGCAGTATTTT. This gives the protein CASSLGTSSTDTQYF.

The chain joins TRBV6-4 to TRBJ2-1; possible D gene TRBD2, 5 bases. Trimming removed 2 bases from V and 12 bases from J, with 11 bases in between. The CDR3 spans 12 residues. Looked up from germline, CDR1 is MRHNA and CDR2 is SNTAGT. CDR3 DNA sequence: TGTGCCAGCAGTGACGAGGCGGGTGGGCAGTTCTTC. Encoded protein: CASSDEAGGQFF.

The CDR3 DNA reads TGCGCCAGCAGCCAAGTGCTAGCGGGGGGATCTGACTCCTACAATGAGCAGTTCTTC. Its translation: CASSQVLAGGSDSYNEQFF. This chain joins TRBV4-3 and TRBJ2-1; 11 bases map to TRBD2. Germline V gives CDR1 LGHNA, CDR2 YSLEER. This CDR3 spans 19 amino acids. Trimming at V came to 1 base and at J to 0 bases, leaving 8 bases not matched to a gene.

CDR3 DNA: TGTGCCAGCAGCCCCTTAGCGGGGGTAGATACGCAGTATTTT. Protein product: CASSPLAGVDTQYF. The chain carries TRBV3-1 (or the pseudogene TRBV3-2) and TRBJ2-3; 9 bases are shared with TRBD2. Germline V gene sequence: CDR1 LGHDT, CDR2 YNNKEL (reference sequence). This CDR3 has 14 amino acids. Losses at the gene ends were 4 bases for V and 5 bases for J; bases not matched to a gene: 4.

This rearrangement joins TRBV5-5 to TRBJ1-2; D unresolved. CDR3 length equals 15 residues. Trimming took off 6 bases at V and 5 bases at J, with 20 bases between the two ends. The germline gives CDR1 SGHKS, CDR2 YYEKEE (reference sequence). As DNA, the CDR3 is TGTGCCAGCAACCCCGAAAAGGGCTTTTGGTATGGCTACACCTTC. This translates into CASNPEKGFWYGYTF.

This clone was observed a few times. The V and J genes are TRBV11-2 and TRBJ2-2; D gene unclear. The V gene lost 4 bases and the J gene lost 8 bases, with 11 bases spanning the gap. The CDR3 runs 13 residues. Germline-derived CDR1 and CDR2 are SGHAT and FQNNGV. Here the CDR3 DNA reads TGTGCCAGCAGCTCCCTGGGCGGAGGGGAGCTGTTTTTT. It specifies CASSSLGGGELFF.